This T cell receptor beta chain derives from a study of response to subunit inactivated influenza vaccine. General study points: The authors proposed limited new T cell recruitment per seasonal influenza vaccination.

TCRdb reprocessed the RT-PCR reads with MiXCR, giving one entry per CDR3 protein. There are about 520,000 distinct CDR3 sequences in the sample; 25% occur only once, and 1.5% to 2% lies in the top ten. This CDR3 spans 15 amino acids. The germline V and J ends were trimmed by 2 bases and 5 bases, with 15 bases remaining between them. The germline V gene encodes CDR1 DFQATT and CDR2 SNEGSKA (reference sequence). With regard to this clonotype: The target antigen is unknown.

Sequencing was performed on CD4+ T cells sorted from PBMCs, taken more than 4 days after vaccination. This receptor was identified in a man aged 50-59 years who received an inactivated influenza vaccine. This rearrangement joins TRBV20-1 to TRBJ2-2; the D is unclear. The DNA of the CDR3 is TGCAGTGCTAGAAAGGGTCAGGTTCGGACCGGGGAGCTGTTTTTT. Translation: CSARKGQVRTGELFF.